Below are 9 T cell receptor beta chains sequenced from a single sample in a study of blood T cell repertoires in COVID-19. TCRdb's table, derived via immunoSEQ multiplex PCR, lists solely in-frame clones and lacks some. The sample carries just under 50,000 clones, 65% to 80% recorded once. Sequenced input: peripheral blood. Every receptor here comes from a man aged 65 to 79 with acute or convalescent COVID-19.

The chain employs TRBV18 and TRBJ1-2; 8 bases fit TRBD1. V was pared by 3 bases and J by 4 bases, with 7 bases of the junction left unmatched. This CDR3 has 15 amino acids. Looked up from germline, CDR1 is KGHSH and CDR2 is LQKENI. The CDR3 spells CASSPDRDLGYGYTF. CDR3 nucleotide sequence: TGTGCCAGCTCACCGGACAGGGACTTAGGCTATGGCTACACCTTC.

This clone turned up a few times. The chain has TRBV30 and TRBJ2-4; D might be TRBD1 (6 bases). The CDR3 runs 14 residues. V was trimmed by 5 bases and J by 7 bases, leaving 18 bases between them. Germline CDR1 is GTSNPN and CDR2 is SVGIG (reference sequence). In nucleotides, the CDR3 is TGTGCCTGGTCGGTACAGGGCGCGGCGAACATTCAGTACTTC. Protein: CAWSVQGAANIQYF.

The chain recombines TRBV28 with TRBJ2-3, with TRBD1 identical over 8 bases. Germline V gives CDR1 MDHEN, CDR2 SYDVKM. The CDR3 is 13 amino acids. Germline trimming cut 6 bases from V and 3 bases from J; bases unmatched to any gene: 2. The CDR3 loop reads CASRGTGTDTQYF. The CDR3 DNA reads TGTGCCAGCAGAGGGACAGGTACAGATACGCAGTATTTT.

The chain is built from TRBV3-1 (or the pseudogene TRBV3-2) and TRBJ2-7, with a possible D match to TRBD1 (5 bases). The CDR3 sequence is 14 residues long. Germline loops: CDR1 LGHDT, CDR2 YNNKEL (reference sequence). The V and J ends lost 4 bases and 5 bases respectively, with 15 bases between them. This chain's CDR3 is CASSPPYRTHEQYF. In DNA form, the CDR3 reads TGTGCCAGCAGCCCCCCCTACAGGACCCACGAGCAGTACTTC.

The chain has TRBV7-3 and TRBJ2-1; D might be TRBD2 (5 bases). V was pared by 3 bases and J by 0 bases, with 9 bases between. CDR3 length: 15 amino acids. Per germline, CDR1 SGHTA and CDR2 FQGTGA. Here the CDR3 DNA reads TGTGCCAGCAGCTTTAGCGCGAGCTCCTACAATGAGCAGTTCTTC. Translating it yields CASSFSASSYNEQFF.

The V gene is TRBV4-3, the J gene TRBJ2-2, with 7 positions matching TRBD1. The CDR3 is made up of 15 amino acids. With 0 bases clipped from V and 5 bases from J, the junction kept 3 bases outside the gene matches. The V gene's germline CDR1 is LGHNA and CDR2 YSLEER. The CDR3 protein is CASSQDPTGTGELFF. As DNA, the CDR3 is TGCGCCAGCAGCCAAGACCCGACAGGGACCGGGGAGCTGTTTTTT.

CDR3 in amino acids: CASSGGWGRQETQYF. Written as DNA, the CDR3 is TGCGCCAGCAGCGGTGGGTGGGGGCGTCAAGAGACCCAGTACTTC. The chain carries TRBV5-1 and TRBJ2-5, with D possibly matching TRBD1 (6 bases). Germline V lookup: CDR1 SGHRS, CDR2 YFSETQ. V was trimmed by 4 bases and J by 2 bases, leaving 15 bases between them. The CDR3 covers 15 residues.

This clone was found once. CDR3 in amino acids: CASSLAGNSNQPQHF. CDR3 bases: TGCGCCAGCAGCTTGGCAGGGAATAGCAATCAGCCCCAGCATTTT. This chain uses TRBV5-1 with TRBJ1-5, with D tentatively TRBD1 (5 bases). The CDR3 spans 15 residues. Trimming cost V 0 bases and J 0 bases, with 7 bases left between them. Germline V gene lookup returns CDR1 SGHRS and CDR2 YFSETQ.

In this sample, this clone turned up once. The CDR3 bases are TGTGCCAGCAGCAATGGTGGGGGGGCCAACTTC. Translated, it gives CASSNGGGANF. The chain joins TRBV21-1 to TRBJ2-7; the DNA was not compared with TRBD2, the D call given in the table. TRBV21-1 is labeled a pseudogene. This CDR3 has 11 residues.